Reported below is one TCR beta chain. This CDR3 contains 13 residues. CDR1 and CDR2 (germline): LGHNT, FRNRAP. Trimming at V came to 6 bases and at J to 2 bases, leaving 3 bases not matched to a gene. The Seattle site enrolled patients during active infection and followed them longitudinally. The sample belongs to a study of blood T cell repertoires in COVID-19. Study background: PBMCs, B-cell-depleted T cells, or T cells were the source of the cDNA or gDNA that made up the material.

Authors' analysis steps: Counts of nucleated cells, estimated from reference gene primer amplification, were obtained. The protocol was immunoSEQ multiplex PCR, while the TCRdb copy is restricted to in-frame clones and leaves out a portion. The V and J calls and clone size were taken over from that table, and D and trimming were inferred from the DNA. Counted here are roughly 150,000 clones, about nine tenths occurring once; the ten biggest clones make up approximately 4.6%. What was sequenced was peripheral blood. The chain links TRBV12-5 to TRBJ1-2; 7 nucleotides match TRBD1. The source is a man younger than 30 with COVID-19, enrolled during active disease. Written as DNA, the CDR3 is TGTGCTAGTGGCCCGACAGGGAACTATGGCTACACCTTC. Protein: CASGPTGNYGYTF.